The 4 T cell receptor beta chains below come from one sample, sequenced in a study of cytomegalovirus exposure and HLA in healthy donors. PCR amplification relied on 60 Vbeta primers (plus 13 Jbeta primers). Data came from immunoSEQ multiplex PCR; TCRdb stores just in-frame clones and leaves some out. The table records about 190,000 clones, approximately 75% of them present only once. Specimen: PBMCs. These receptors were collected from a man between 25 and 39 years old in good health and CMV-seropositive.

The chain employs TRBV4-3 and TRBJ1-1; D unresolved. Looked up from germline, CDR1 is LGHNA and CDR2 is YSLEER. Trimming shortened V by 4 bases and J by 4 bases, and 16 bases separated the two germline ends. This CDR3 has 15 amino acids. CDR3 in DNA: TGCGCCAGCAGCCCGGCGCGGGGAAGTGGCACTGAAGCTTTCTTT. Translated: CASSPARGSGTEAFF.

The CDR3 region has the DNA TGTGCCTGGGCCCTAGGCCCCTCAAGGGGCGAGCAGTACTTC. Translating it yields CAWALGPSRGEQYF. The gene calls are TRBV30 and TRBJ2-5; perhaps TRBD1 as D (5 bases). The end of the DNA is better explained by TRBJ2-7, so the J call may be wrong. Germline CDR1 reads GTSNPN; CDR2 reads SVGIG (reference sequence). The CDR3 spans 14 residues.

V gene TRBV29-1 combines with J gene TRBJ2-2, with 8 bases lining up with TRBD2. The length of the CDR3 is 14 residues. Trimming at V came to 4 bases and at J to 7 bases, leaving 8 bases not matched to a gene. Germline V gene data show CDR1 as SQVTM and CDR2 as ANQGSEA. CDR3 sequence (DNA): TGCAGCGTTGTTACGGGGGGGGCTGACGGGGAGCTGTTTTTT. It yields the protein CSVVTGGADGELFF.

In this sample, this clone turned up a few times. The chain employs TRBV5-1 and TRBJ2-2, with 7 positions matching TRBD2. CDR1 is SGHRS and CDR2 is YFSETQ in the germline V gene. With V trimmed by 6 bases and J by 1 base, 12 bases remained unmatched. This CDR3 has 17 residues. The DNA for the CDR3 is TGCGCCAGCAACATGGGGAGGGCCGCAAGGAACACCGGGGAGCTGTTTTTT. It codes for CASNMGRAARNTGELFF.